The rows below give T cell receptor beta chains drawn from one sample of a study of response to subunit inactivated influenza vaccine. TCRdb reprocessed the RT-PCR reads with MiXCR, giving one entry per CDR3 protein. The data contain approximately 530,000 distinct CDR3 sequences, about an eighth of them seen just once; the ten biggest clones take up roughly 13%. Sample: PBMCs from blood, taken roughly 47 days after vaccination. Every receptor here comes from a man in his forties or fifties who received an inactivated influenza vaccine. The CDR3 runs from the conserved cysteine through the conserved F or W. Rows may omit the clone size; those that give it use once, few, many or a size class.

TRBV5-6	TRBJ2-7	many	CASSSTRIYEQYF
TRBV28	TRBJ2-1	few	CASSPRTGGILNEQFF
TRBV20-1	TRBJ1-1	-	CSATPANTEAFF
TRBV9	TRBJ2-1	-	CASSVSSGGYNEQFF
TRBV7-2	TRBJ1-6	many	CASSSGWGNSPLHF
TRBV18	TRBJ2-5	-	CASSIRQQETQYF
TRBV9	TRBJ2-7	few	CASSPTSGRPYEQYF
TRBV4-2	TRBJ2-3	-	CASSQSGRGGSDTQYF
TRBV20-1	TRBJ2-4	-	CSALKAGGLLAAKNIQYF
TRBV7-2	TRBJ1-5	many	CASSFTANQPQHF
TRBV11-2	TRBJ2-5	-	CASSLDRGGGETQYF
TRBV24-1	TRBJ2-1	many	CATSDLDSGISEQFF
TRBV20-1	TRBJ2-3	many	CSAGRTSNPDTQYF
TRBV7-9	TRBJ2-1	-	CASSLPGQGANEQFF
TRBV20-1	TRBJ2-7	few	CSAGTSATYEQYF
TRBV14	TRBJ2-7	few	CASSLRTGTSDEQYF
TRBV27	TRBJ2-2	-	CASSFRGQGAVAGELFF
TRBV27	TRBJ2-1	-	CASSFRTSRSTSYNEQFF
TRBV28	TRBJ2-5	-	CASSLSLQELQETQYF
TRBV29-1	TRBJ2-1	many	CSVEDQGRSYNEQFF
TRBV20-1	TRBJ2-3	few	CRAGAGGRVTDTQYF
TRBV25-1	TRBJ2-1	few	CASSELGGAGNEQFF
TRBV20-1	TRBJ2-4	few	CSAAGGGGKNIQYF
TRBV28	TRBJ2-7	-	CAIKRLAGGLSGEQYF
TRBV21-1	TRBJ2-7	-	CASSFQDRYEQYF
TRBV7-9	TRBJ1-2	few	CASSPGPPGGYGYTF
TRBV20-1	TRBJ1-6	many	CSASTGAPSPLHF
TRBV7-9	TRBJ2-1	many	CASSLTQNLPLHEQFF